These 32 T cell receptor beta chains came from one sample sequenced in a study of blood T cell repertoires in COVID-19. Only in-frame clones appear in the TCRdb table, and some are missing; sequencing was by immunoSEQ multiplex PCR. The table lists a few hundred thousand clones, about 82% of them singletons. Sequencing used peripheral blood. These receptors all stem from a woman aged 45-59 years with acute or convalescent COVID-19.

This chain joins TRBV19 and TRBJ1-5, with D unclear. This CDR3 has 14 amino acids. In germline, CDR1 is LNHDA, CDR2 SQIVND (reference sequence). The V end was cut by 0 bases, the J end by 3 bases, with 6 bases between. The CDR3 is CASSIDSVNQPQHF. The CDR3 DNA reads TGTGCCAGTAGTATAGACAGCGTCAATCAGCCCCAGCATTTT.

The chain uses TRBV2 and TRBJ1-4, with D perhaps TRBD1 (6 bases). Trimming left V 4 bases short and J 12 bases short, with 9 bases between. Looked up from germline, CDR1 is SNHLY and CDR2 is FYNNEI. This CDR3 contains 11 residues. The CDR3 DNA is TGTGCCAGCAGTGGCCGACAGGAACTGTTTTTT. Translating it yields CASSGRQELFF.

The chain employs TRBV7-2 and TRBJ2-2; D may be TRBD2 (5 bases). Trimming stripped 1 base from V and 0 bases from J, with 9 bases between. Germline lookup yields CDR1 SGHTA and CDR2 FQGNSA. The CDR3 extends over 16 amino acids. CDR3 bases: TGTGCCAGCAGCTTAGTCGGACTTGCGAACACCGGGGAGCTGTTTTTT. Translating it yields CASSLVGLANTGELFF.

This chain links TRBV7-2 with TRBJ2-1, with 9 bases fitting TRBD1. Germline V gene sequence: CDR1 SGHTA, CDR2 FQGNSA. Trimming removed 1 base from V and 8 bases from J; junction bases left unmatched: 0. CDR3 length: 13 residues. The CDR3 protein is CASSLGQGDEQFF. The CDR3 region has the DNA TGTGCCAGCAGCTTAGGACAGGGGGATGAGCAGTTCTTC. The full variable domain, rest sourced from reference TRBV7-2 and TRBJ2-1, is GAGVSQSPSNKVTEKGKDVELRCDPISGHTALYWYRQSLGQGLEFLIYFQGNSAPDKSGLPSDRFSAERTGGSVSTLTIQRTQQEDSAVYLCASSLGQGDEQFFGPGTRLTVL.

The CDR3 bases are TGTGCCAGCAGCTTGACAGGGTTACTGGGGGCCAACGTCCTGACTTTC. Translated: CASSLTGLLGANVLTF. This sequence joins TRBV7-3 and TRBJ2-6, with 7 bases lining up with TRBD1. CDR3 length equals 16 residues. V dropped 3 bases and J dropped 4; count of bases not matched to a gene: 6. Germline loops: CDR1 SGHTA, CDR2 FQGTGA.

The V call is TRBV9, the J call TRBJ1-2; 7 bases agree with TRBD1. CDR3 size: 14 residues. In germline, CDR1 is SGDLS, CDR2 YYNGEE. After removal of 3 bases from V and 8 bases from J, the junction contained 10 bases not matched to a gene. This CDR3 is CASSAGDSAHGYTF. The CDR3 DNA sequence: TGTGCCAGCAGCGCTGGGGACAGCGCACACGGCTACACCTTC.

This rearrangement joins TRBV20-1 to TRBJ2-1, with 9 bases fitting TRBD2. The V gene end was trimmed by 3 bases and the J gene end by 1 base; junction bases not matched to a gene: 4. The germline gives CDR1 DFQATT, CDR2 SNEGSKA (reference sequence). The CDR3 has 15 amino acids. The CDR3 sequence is CSASSTSGSYNEQFF. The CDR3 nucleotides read TGCAGTGCTAGTAGCACTAGCGGGTCCTACAATGAGCAGTTCTTC.

The DNA of the CDR3 is TGTGCCAGCTCACCGACCCGACAGGGGGTTTCTTTCCGGACGGATGAAAAACTGTTTTTT. Protein product: CASSPTRQGVSFRTDEKLFF. The chain employs TRBV18 and TRBJ1-4; 9 bases align to TRBD1. J gave up 6 bases and V 3 bases, and 20 bases lay outside the gene matches. The CDR3 is made up of 20 amino acids. Germline V gives CDR1 KGHSH, CDR2 LQKENI.

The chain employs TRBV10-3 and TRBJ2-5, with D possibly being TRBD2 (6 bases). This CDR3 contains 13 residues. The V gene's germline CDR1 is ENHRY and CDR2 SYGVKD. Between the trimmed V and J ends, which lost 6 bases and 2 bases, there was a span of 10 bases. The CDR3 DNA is TGTGCCATCAGCGGGACTGATCAAGAGACCCAGTACTTC. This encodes CAISGTDQETQYF.

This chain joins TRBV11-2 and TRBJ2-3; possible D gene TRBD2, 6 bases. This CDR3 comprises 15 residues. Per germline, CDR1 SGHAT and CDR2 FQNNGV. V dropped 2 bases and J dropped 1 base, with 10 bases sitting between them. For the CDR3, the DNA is TGTGCCAGCAGCTTACCGACTAGGGGCACAGATACGCAGTATTTT. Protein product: CASSLPTRGTDTQYF.

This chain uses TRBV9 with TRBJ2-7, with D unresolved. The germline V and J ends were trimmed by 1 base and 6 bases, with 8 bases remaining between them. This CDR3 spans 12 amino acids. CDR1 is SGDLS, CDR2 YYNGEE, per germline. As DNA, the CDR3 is TGTGCCAGCAGCGTAAGCCCTTCCGAGCAGTACTTC. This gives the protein CASSVSPSEQYF.

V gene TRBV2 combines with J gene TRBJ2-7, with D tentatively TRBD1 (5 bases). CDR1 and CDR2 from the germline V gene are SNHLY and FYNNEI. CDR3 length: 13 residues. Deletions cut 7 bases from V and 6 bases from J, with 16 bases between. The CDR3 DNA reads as TGTGCCAGCATCCGGATGCAGGGCAGCGAGCAGTACTTC. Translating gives CASIRMQGSEQYF.

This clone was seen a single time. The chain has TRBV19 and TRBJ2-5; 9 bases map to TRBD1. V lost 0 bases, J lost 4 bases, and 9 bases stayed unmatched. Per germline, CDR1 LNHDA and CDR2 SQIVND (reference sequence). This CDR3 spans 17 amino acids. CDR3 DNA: TGTGCCAGTAGTATAGACTCACGGACAGGGGTTGGAGAGACCCAGTACTTC. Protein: CASSIDSRTGVGETQYF.

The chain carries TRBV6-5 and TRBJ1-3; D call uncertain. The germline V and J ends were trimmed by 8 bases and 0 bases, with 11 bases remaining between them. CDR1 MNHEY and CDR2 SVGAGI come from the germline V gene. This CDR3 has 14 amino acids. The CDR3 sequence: CASEDRSSGNTIYF. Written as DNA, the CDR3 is TGTGCCAGCGAAGACCGGAGCTCTGGAAACACCATATATTTT.

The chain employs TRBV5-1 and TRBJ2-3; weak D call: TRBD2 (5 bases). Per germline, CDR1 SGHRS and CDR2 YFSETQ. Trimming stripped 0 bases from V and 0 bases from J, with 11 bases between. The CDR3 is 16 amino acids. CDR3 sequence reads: CASSLERTESTDTQYF. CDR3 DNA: TGCGCCAGCAGCTTGGAGCGGACGGAAAGCACAGATACGCAGTATTTT.

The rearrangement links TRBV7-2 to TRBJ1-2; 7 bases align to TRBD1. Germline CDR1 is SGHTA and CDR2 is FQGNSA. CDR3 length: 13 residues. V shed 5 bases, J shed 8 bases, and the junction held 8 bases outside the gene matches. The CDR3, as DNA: TGTGCCAGCAGCCTAGACAGGGTGCGCGGCTACACCTTC. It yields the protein CASSLDRVRGYTF.

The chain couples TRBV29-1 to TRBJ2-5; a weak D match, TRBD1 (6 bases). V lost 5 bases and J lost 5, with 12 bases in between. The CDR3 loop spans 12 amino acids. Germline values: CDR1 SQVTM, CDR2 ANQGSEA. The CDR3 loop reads CSVSRGYETQYF. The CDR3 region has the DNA TGCAGCGTTTCAAGGGGGTACGAGACCCAGTACTTC. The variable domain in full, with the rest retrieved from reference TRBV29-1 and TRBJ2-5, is SAVISQKPSRDICQRGTSLTIQCQVDSQVTMMFWYRQQPGQSLTLIATANQGSEATYESGFVIDKFPISRPNLTFSTLTVSNMSPEDSSIYLCSVSRGYETQYFGPGTRLLVL.

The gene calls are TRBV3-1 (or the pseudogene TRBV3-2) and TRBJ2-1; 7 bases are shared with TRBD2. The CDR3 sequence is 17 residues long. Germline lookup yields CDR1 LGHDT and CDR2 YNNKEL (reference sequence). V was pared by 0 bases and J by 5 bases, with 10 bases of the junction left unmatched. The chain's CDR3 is CASSQDMDGGRDNEQFF. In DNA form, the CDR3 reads TGTGCCAGCAGCCAAGATATGGATGGCGGGAGAGACAATGAGCAGTTCTTC.

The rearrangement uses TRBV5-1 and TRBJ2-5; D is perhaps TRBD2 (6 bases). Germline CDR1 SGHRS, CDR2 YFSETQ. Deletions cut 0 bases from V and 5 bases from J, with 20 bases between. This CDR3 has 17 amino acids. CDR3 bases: TGCGCCAGCAGCTTGGGGGCTGTTAGCGGAGGACGGGAGACCCAGTACTTC. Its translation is CASSLGAVSGGRETQYF. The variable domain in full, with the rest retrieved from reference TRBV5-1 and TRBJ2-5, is KAGVTQTPRYLIKTRGQQVTLSCSPISGHRSVSWYQQTPGQGLQFLFEYFSETQRNKGNFPGRFSGRQFSNSRSEMNVSTLELGDSALYLCASSLGAVSGGRETQYFGPGTRLLVL.

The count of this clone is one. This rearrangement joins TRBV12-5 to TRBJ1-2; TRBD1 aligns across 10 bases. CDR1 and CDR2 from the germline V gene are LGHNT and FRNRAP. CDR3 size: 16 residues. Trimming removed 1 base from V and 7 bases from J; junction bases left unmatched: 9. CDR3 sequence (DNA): TGTGCTAGTGGTTTGGGACTGGGACAGGGGAAGTCTGGCTACACCTTC. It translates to CASGLGLGQGKSGYTF. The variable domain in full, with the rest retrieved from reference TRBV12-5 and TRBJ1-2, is DARVTQTPRHKVTEMGQEVTMRCQPILGHNTVFWYRQTMMQGLELLAYFRNRAPLDDSGMPKDRFSAEMPDATLATLKIQPSEPRDSAVYFCASGLGLGQGKSGYTFGSGTRLTVV.

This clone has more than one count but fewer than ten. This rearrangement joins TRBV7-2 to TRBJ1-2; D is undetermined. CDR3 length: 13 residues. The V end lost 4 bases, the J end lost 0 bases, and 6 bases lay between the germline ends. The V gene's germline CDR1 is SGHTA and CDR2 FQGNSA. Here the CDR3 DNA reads TGTGCCAGCAGCTCGCAGGCTAACTATGGCTACACCTTC. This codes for CASSSQANYGYTF.

CDR3 DNA: TGTTGGGTGTTGGGGACAGGGCCCAATCAGCCCCAGCATTTT. Translating it yields CWVLGTGPNQPQHF. V and J are TRBV7-8 and TRBJ1-5; 9 positions match TRBD1. CDR1 is SGHVS, CDR2 FQNEAQ, per germline. The CDR3 runs 14 residues.

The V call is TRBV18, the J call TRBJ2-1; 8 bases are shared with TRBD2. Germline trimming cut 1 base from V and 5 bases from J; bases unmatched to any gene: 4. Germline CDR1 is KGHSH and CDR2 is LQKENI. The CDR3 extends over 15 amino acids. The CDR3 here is CASSPLSGRDNEQFF. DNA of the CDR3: TGTGCCAGCTCACCACTGAGCGGGAGAGACAATGAGCAGTTCTTC. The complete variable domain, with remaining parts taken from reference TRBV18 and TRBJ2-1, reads NAGVMQNPRHLVRRRGQEARLRCSPMKGHSHVYWYRQLPEEGLKFMVYLQKENIIDESGMPKERFSAEFPKEGPSILRIQQVVRGDSAAYFCASSPLSGRDNEQFFGPGTRLTVL.

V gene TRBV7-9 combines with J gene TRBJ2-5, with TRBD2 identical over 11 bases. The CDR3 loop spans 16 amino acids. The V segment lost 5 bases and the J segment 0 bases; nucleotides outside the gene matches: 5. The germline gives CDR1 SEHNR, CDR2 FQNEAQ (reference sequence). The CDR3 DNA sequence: TGTGCCAGCAGCCCCCGGGGACTAGCGGACCAAGAGACCCAGTACTTC. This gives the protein CASSPRGLADQETQYF.

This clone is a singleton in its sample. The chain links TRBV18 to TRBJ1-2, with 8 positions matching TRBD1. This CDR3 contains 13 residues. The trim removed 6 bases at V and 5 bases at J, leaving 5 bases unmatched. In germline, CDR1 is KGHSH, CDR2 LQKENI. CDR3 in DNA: TGTGCCAGCTCCGCGGGACAGGTTTATGGCTACACCTTC. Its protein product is CASSAGQVYGYTF.

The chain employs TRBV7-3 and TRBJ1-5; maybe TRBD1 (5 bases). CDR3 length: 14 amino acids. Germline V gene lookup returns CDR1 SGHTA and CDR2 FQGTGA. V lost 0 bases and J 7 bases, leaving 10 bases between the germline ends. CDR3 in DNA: TGTGCCAGCAGCTTAACAGGCGGGGACCAGCCCCAGCATTTT. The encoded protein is CASSLTGGDQPQHF. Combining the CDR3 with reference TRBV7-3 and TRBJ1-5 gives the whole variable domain GAGVSQTPSNKVTEKGKYVELRCDPISGHTALYWYRQSLGQGPEFLIYFQGTGAADDSGLPNDRFFAVRPEGSVSTLKIQRTERGDSAVYLCASSLTGGDQPQHFGDGTRLSIL.

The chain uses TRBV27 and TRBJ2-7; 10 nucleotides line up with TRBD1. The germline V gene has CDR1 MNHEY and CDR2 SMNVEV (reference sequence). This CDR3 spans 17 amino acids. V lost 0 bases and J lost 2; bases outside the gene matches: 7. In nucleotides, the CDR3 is TGTGCCAGCAGTTTATCAAGACCCGGGACAGGGGCCTACGAGCAGTACTTC. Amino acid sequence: CASSLSRPGTGAYEQYF.

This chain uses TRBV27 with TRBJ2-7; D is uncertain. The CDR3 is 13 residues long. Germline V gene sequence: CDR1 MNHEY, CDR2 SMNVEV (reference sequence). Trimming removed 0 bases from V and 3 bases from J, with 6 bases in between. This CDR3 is CASSLSEVYEQYF. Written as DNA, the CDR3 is TGTGCCAGCAGTTTATCAGAGGTCTACGAGCAGTACTTC.

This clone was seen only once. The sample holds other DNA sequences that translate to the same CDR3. DNA of the CDR3: TGTGCCTGGGGTATAGGAAACACCATATATTTT. Its protein product is CAWGIGNTIYF. This rearrangement joins TRBV30 to TRBJ1-3; D is unclear. The CDR3 is 11 residues long. Trimming removed 5 bases from V and 4 bases from J, with 6 bases in between. The germline V gene encodes CDR1 GTSNPN and CDR2 SVGIG (reference sequence).

For the CDR3, the DNA is TGTGCCAGCAGACCCTTAGACAGTTATAATTCACCCCTCCACTTT. This codes for CASRPLDSYNSPLHF. The chain has TRBV28 and TRBJ1-6, with D possibly matching TRBD1 (5 bases). V lost 6 bases to trimming and J lost 4 bases, with 13 bases between them. Germline loops: CDR1 MDHEN, CDR2 SYDVKM. The CDR3 loop spans 15 amino acids.

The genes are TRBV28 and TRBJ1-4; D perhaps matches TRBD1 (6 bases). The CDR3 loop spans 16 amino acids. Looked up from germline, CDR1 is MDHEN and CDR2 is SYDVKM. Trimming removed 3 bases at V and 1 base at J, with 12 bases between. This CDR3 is CASSFWGGGTNEKLFF. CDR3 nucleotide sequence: TGTGCCAGCAGTTTTTGGGGGGGCGGAACTAATGAAAAACTGTTTTTT.

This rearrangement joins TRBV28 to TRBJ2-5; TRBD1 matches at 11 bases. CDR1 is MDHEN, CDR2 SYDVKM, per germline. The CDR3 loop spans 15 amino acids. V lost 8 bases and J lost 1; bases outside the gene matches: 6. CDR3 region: CASGPGTGGQETQYF. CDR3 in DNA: TGTGCCAGCGGCCCCGGGACAGGGGGCCAAGAGACCCAGTACTTC.